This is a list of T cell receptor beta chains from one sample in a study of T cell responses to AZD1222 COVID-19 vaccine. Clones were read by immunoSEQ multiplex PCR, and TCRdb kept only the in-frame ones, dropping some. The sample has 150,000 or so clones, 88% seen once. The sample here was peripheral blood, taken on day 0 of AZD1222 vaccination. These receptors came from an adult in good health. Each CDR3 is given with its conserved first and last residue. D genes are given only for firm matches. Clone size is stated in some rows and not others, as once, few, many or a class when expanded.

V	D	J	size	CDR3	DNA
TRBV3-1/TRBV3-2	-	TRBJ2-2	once	CASNWGTGELFF	TGTGCCAGCAACTGGGGCACCGGGGAGCTGTTTTTT
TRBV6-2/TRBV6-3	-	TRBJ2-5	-	CASSYSSLVGEETQYF	TGTGCCAGCAGTTACTCGAGCCTTGTTGGAGAAGAGACCCAGTACTTC
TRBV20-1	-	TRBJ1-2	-	CSASPGVDSYGYTF	TGCAGTGCTAGTCCGGGGGTTGATTCCTATGGCTACACCTTC
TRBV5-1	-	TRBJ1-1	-	CASSLQGNTEAFF	TGCGCCAGCAGCTTGCAGGGAAACACTGAAGCTTTCTTT
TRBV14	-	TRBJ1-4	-	CASSQVRGGKLFF	TGTGCCAGCAGCCAAGTACGGGGAGGAAAACTGTTTTTT
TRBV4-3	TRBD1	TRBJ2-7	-	CASSQDSRTGLTGPDYEQYF	TGCGCCAGCAGCCAAGATAGTAGGACAGGGCTAACGGGACCCGACTACGAGCAGTACTTC
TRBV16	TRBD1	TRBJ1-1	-	CASSQRDRGQAFF	TGTGCCAGCAGCCAAAGGGACAGGGGGCAAGCTTTCTTT
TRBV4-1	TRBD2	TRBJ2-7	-	CASSPAGSGSSYEQYF	TGCGCCAGCAGCCCGGCGGGAAGCGGGAGCTCCTACGAGCAGTACTTC
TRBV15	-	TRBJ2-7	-	CATSRYEGEQYF	TGTGCCACCAGCAGATATGAGGGCGAGCAGTACTTC
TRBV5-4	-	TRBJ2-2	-	CASSPGRGNTGELFF	TGTGCCAGCAGCCCTGGCCGGGGCAACACCGGGGAGCTGTTTTTT
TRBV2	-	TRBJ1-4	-	CASSGAQTVNEKLFF	TGTGCCAGCAGTGGCGCCCAGACCGTTAATGAAAAACTGTTTTTT
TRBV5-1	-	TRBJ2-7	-	CASSLGLGPTYEQYF	TGCGCCAGCAGCTTGGGACTGGGACCTACCTACGAGCAGTACTTC
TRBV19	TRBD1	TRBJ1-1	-	CASSKTGGTHAFAEAFF	TGTGCCAGTAGCAAAACAGGGGGCACCCACGCGTTCGCTGAAGCTTTCTTT
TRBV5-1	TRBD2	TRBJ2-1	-	CASSFLAGGSSYNEQFF	TGCGCCAGCAGCTTCTTAGCGGGGGGTAGCTCCTACAATGAGCAGTTCTTC
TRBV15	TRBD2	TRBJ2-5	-	CATSSGGEKTQYF	TGTGCCACCAGTTCCGGGGGGGAAAAGACCCAGTACTTC
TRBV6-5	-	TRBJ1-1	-	CASSFGEMNTEAFF	TGTGCCAGCAGCTTCGGAGAGATGAACACTGAAGCTTTCTTT
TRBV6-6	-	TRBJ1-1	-	CASSYTKAEAFF	TGTGCCAGCAGTTACACTAAGGCTGAAGCTTTCTTT
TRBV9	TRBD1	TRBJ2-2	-	CASSSRDRVTTGELFF	TGTGCCAGCAGCTCCAGGGACAGGGTGACCACCGGGGAGCTGTTTTTT
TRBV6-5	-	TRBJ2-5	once	CASSYSSSQLGETQYF	TGTGCCAGCAGTTACTCATCGTCTCAATTGGGGGAGACCCAGTACTTC
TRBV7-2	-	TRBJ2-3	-	CASSFRDTAADTQYF	TGTGCCAGCAGCTTCCGGGATACGGCGGCAGATACGCAGTATTTT
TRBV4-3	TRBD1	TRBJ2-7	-	CASSQRTGGLNEQYF	TGCGCCAGCAGCCAGAGGACAGGGGGCCTGAACGAGCAGTACTTC
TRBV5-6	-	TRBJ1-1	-	CASSPRRGPTEAFF	TGTGCCAGCAGCCCGAGGCGGGGTCCCACTGAAGCTTTCTTT
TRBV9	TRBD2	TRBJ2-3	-	CASSVDLAGGTDTQYF	TGTGCCAGCAGCGTAGACCTAGCGGGGGGCACAGATACGCAGTATTTT